The clone carrying this T cell receptor beta chain was seen a few times. The sample originates from a study of T cells after yellow fever vaccination. The CDR3 extends over 16 amino acids. In germline, CDR1 is SGHTA, CDR2 FQGNSA. Trimming took off 5 bases at V and 4 bases at J, with 18 bases between the two ends. Each CDR3 protein is one row after TCRdb ran MiXCR on the 5' RACE reads. Of a few hundred thousand distinct CDR3 sequences in the sample, under 20% were seen once. The sequence came from a man aged 18-30 years who received the YFV17D yellow fever vaccine. The sample was PBMCs, taken before the yellow fever booster vaccination. The chain combines TRBV7-2 with TRBJ1-3, with D perhaps TRBD1 (5 bases). CDR3 amino acids: CASSPFMGGSGNTIYF. CDR3 in DNA: TGTGCCAGCAGCCCCTTCATGGGGGGGTCGGGAAACACCATATATTTT.